This section outlines one TCR beta chain sequence together with its context. The sample belongs to a study of blood T cell repertoires in COVID-19. Across the whole study: In each case, the material was cDNA or gDNA derived from T cells, B-cell-depleted T cells, or PBMCs.

In the original analysis: Quantification of nucleated cells was approximated via reference gene primer amplification. TCRdb keeps only in-frame clones here, not all; method: immunoSEQ multiplex PCR. V, J and clone size were drawn from that table, and D and trimming were deduced from the DNA. The table records under 50,000 clones, approximately 90% of them present only once. CDR1 and CDR2 (germline): LGHNA, YNFKEQ. V lost 3 bases and J lost 3; bases outside the gene matches: 7. The CDR3 sequence is 15 residues long. This sequence originates from a human donor in a cohort sampled during active COVID-19. The sequenced material came from peripheral blood. The V and J genes are TRBV4-2 and TRBJ2-5, with TRBD2 identical over 7 bases. CDR3 protein: CASSQAGVSKETQYF. The DNA of the CDR3 is TGTGCCAGCAGCCAGGCGGGGGTATCAAAAGAGACCCAGTACTTC.